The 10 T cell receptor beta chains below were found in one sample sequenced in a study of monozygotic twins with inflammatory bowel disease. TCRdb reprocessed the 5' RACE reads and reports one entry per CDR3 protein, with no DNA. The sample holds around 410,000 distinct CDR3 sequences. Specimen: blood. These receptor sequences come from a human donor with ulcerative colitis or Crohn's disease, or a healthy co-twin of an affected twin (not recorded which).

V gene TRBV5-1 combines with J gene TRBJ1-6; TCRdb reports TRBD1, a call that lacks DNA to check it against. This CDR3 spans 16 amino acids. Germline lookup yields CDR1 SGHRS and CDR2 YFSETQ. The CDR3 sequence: CASSLESRGVDSPLHF. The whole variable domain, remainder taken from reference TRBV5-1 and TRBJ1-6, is KAGVTQTPRYLIKTRGQQVTLSCSPISGHRSVSWYQQTPGQGLQFLFEYFSETQRNKGNFPGRFSGRQFSNSRSEMNVSTLELGDSALYLCASSLESRGVDSPLHFGNGTRLTVT.

The CDR3 spells CSAVYPGTGYNEQFF. The V gene is TRBV20-1, the J gene TRBJ2-1; TCRdb indicates TRBD1, and absent DNA this call remains unverified. The germline gives CDR1 DFQATT, CDR2 SNEGSKA (reference sequence). This CDR3 comprises 15 residues.

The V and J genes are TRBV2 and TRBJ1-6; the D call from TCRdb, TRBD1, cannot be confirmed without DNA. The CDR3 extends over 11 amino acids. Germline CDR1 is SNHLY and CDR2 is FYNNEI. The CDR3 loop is CASNRDSPLHF.

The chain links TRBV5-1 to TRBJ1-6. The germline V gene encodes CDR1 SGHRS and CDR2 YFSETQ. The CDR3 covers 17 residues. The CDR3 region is CASSWMDRSSYNSPLHF.

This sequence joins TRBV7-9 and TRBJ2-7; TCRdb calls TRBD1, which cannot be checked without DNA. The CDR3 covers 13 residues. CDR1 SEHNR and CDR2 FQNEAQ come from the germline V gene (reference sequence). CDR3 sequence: CASSPRGGFEQYF.

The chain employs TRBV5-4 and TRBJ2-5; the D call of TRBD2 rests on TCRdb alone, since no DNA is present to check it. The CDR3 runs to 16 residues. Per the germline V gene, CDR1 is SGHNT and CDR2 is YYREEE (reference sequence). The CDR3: CASSSPGTRSSETQYF.

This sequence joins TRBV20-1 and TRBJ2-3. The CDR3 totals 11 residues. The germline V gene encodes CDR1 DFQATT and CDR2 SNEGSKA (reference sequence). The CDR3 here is CSATRGDTQYF.

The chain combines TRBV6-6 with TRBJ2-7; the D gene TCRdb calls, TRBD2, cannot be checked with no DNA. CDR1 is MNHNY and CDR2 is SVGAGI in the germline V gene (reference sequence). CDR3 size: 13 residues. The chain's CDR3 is CASSGGPLGEQYF.

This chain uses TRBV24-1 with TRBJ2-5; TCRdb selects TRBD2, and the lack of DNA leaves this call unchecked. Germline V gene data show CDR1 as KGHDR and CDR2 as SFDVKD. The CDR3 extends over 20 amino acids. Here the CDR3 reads CATSDSATGLAGVLQETQYF.

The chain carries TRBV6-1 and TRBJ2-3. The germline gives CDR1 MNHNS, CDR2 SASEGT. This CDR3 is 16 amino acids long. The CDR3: CASSEVYYDRTDTQYF.